The sample holds a few counts of the clone carrying this T cell receptor beta chain. Its antigen remains unknown. The data originate from a study of blood T cells in healthy people across ages. Findings and caveats of the study: It was not possible, with unsorted PBMCs, to conclusively compare naive and antigen-experienced cells.

This CDR3 has 16 amino acids. Germline CDR1 and CDR2: SGHTA and FQGNSA. J gave up 2 bases and V 5 bases, and 6 bases lay outside the gene matches. Alongside a J-beta primer mix, a sample-barcoded 5' primer served in a second PCR lasting roughly 7 to 11 cycles. TCRdb processed the 5' RACE reads anew with MiXCR; each CDR3 protein has one entry. Found here are hundreds of thousands of distinct CDR3 sequences, about 25% of them singletons; the top ten hold just under 9%. In addition, the sample was reused for a study of T cells of mothers and their children.

The gene calls are TRBV7-2 and TRBJ2-3, with 11 nucleotides matching TRBD2. What was sequenced was blood. This clonotype was obtained from a boy between 5 and 17 years old in good health. DNA for the CDR3: TGTGCCAGCAGCCTCGGGACTAGCGGACCCACAGATACGCAGTATTTT. This translates into CASSLGTSGPTDTQYF.